The next 5 T cell receptor beta chains were all read from a single sample in a study of blood T cell repertoires in COVID-19. Sequenced by immunoSEQ multiplex PCR; TCRdb stores in-frame clones only, minus some. This table holds over 75,000 clones, more than 65% found once. Sequenced sample: peripheral blood. These receptors all stem from a woman between 50 and 59 years old with acute or convalescent COVID-19.

This clone occurred a few times. V and J are TRBV3-1 (or the pseudogene TRBV3-2) and TRBJ2-1; 9 nucleotides align to TRBD2. Germline lookup yields CDR1 LGHDT and CDR2 YNNKEL (reference sequence). This CDR3 contains 17 residues. The V segment lost 4 bases and the J segment 2 bases; nucleotides outside the gene matches: 9. The CDR3 is CASSPQATSGPYNEQFF. The CDR3 DNA follows: TGTGCCAGCAGCCCCCAGGCGACTAGCGGCCCCTACAATGAGCAGTTCTTC.

The CDR3 DNA follows: TGTGCCAGCTCACCCTTCAGGGTAGGTGACACTGAAGCTTTCTTT. It is translated as CASSPFRVGDTEAFF. The V gene is TRBV18, the J gene TRBJ1-1, with TRBD1 as a possible D gene (5 bases). The V end lost 3 bases, the J end lost 3 bases, and 14 bases lay between the germline ends. This CDR3 is built from 15 residues. Per the germline V gene, CDR1 is KGHSH and CDR2 is LQKENI.

V gene TRBV19 combines with J gene TRBJ1-5, with D maybe TRBD1 (5 bases). The CDR3 length is 14 residues. Germline V gene lookup returns CDR1 LNHDA and CDR2 SQIVND (reference sequence). Trimming cost V 2 bases and J 1 base, with 6 bases left between them. CDR3 loop: CASSIRQSNQPQHF. In DNA, the CDR3 is TGTGCCAGTAGTATAAGACAGAGCAATCAGCCCCAGCATTTT.

The J gene is TRBJ2-6, the V gene TRBV5-1; perhaps TRBD2 as D (6 bases). The CDR3 is 18 residues long. Germline-derived CDR1 and CDR2 are SGHRS and YFSETQ. Trimming took 0 bases from V and 1 from J, leaving 14 bases between them. The CDR3 coding sequence is TGCGCCAGCAGCTTGGATGTCCAGGGAGGATCTGGGGCCAACGTCCTGACTTTC. Protein sequence: CASSLDVQGGSGANVLTF.

The V and J genes are TRBV3-1 (or the pseudogene TRBV3-2) and TRBJ2-1; the match to TRBD2 covers 7 bases. This CDR3 is 15 amino acids long. Germline CDR1 reads LGHDT; CDR2 reads YNNKEL (reference sequence). Trimming removed 3 bases from V and 6 bases from J; junction bases left unmatched: 8. CDR3 region: CASSHLKRDLNEQFF. CDR3 sequence (DNA): TGTGCCAGCAGCCATCTCAAGCGGGACCTCAATGAGCAGTTCTTC.